The 18 T cell receptor beta chains reported below all come from one sample, sequenced in a study of a mutant IDH1 vaccine in newly diagnosed glioma. Profiled with immunoSEQ multiplex PCR; TCRdb holds only in-frame clones, not every one. The data show 60,000 to 75,000 clones, 75% to 85% seen once. The sample's time point: baseline, week 1 (first vaccination visit). This sample's treatment: pre-vaccination baseline after standard-of-care therapy. This sample comprised PBMCs, obtained from a glioma patient treated with radiotherapy, temozolomide or both. The receptors here all came from a man aged 45-60 years with glioma.

This clone showed up just a few times. The chain employs TRBV5-1 and TRBJ2-3; 9 positions match TRBD2. CDR3 length equals 16 residues. With V trimmed by 0 bases and J by 4 bases, 6 bases remained unmatched. Germline V gene data show CDR1 as SGHRS and CDR2 as YFSETQ. CDR3 sequence reads: CASSLEMAGGADTQYF. In nucleotides, the CDR3 is TGCGCCAGCAGCTTGGAAATGGCGGGGGGGGCAGATACGCAGTATTTT. Filled out from reference TRBV5-1 and TRBJ2-3, the complete variable domain reads KAGVTQTPRYLIKTRGQQVTLSCSPISGHRSVSWYQQTPGQGLQFLFEYFSETQRNKGNFPGRFSGRQFSNSRSEMNVSTLELGDSALYLCASSLEMAGGADTQYFGPGTRLTVL.

The V call is TRBV27, the J call TRBJ2-5; D may be TRBD1 or TRBD2 (5 bases each). Germline V lookup: CDR1 MNHEY, CDR2 SMNVEV (reference sequence). The CDR3 consists of 15 residues. Trimming removed 5 bases at V and 4 bases at J, with 17 bases between. The CDR3 is CASSPTQGTGETQYF. The CDR3 DNA is TGTGCCAGCAGTCCCACCCAAGGGACGGGAGAGACCCAGTACTTC.

The genes are TRBV29-1 and TRBJ1-2; tentative D call: TRBD1 (5 bases). Trimming removed 4 bases from V and 4 bases from J, with 13 bases in between. Germline V CDR1 and CDR2: SQVTM, ANQGSEA. CDR3 length equals 13 residues. CDR3 loop: CSVGFDSLYGYTF. In DNA, the CDR3 is TGCAGCGTTGGATTCGACAGTCTCTATGGCTACACCTTC.

The chain carries TRBV30 and TRBJ2-2; 8 bases map to TRBD1. J was trimmed by 2 bases and V by 5 bases; bases with no gene match: 4. CDR1 GTSNPN and CDR2 SVGIG come from the germline V gene (reference sequence). The CDR3 is 14 amino acids. The CDR3, as DNA: TGTGCCTGGGATGACAGGGGTAACACCGGGGAGCTGTTTTTT. This translates into CAWDDRGNTGELFF.

The CDR3 DNA follows: TGTGCCAGCTCAAGACTAGCGGGGCCCTACGAGCAGTACTTC. It is translated as CASSRLAGPYEQYF. The V call is TRBV9, the J call TRBJ2-7, with 11 bases fitting TRBD2. This CDR3 is 14 amino acids long. J gave up 2 bases and V 7 bases, and 5 bases lay outside the gene matches. Germline V gene sequence: CDR1 SGDLS, CDR2 YYNGEE.

This sequence joins TRBV9 and TRBJ2-7; D not resolved. The length of the CDR3 is 15 residues. V was pared by 0 bases and J by 3 bases, with 13 bases between. Germline loops: CDR1 SGDLS, CDR2 YYNGEE. The chain's CDR3 is CASSVEPKGNYEQYF. CDR3 nucleotides: TGTGCCAGCAGCGTAGAGCCGAAAGGGAACTACGAGCAGTACTTC. Full variable domain (remainder filled in from reference TRBV9 and TRBJ2-7): DSGVTQTPKHLITATGQRVTLRCSPRSGDLSVYWYQQSLDQGLQFLIQYYNGEERAKGNILERFSAQQFPDLHSELNLSSLELGDSALYFCASSVEPKGNYEQYFGPGTRLTVT.

The CDR3 sequence: CASSFDTGELFF. The CDR3 region has the DNA TGCGCCAGCAGCTTCGACACCGGGGAGCTGTTTTTT. The chain carries TRBV5-1 and TRBJ2-2, with D uncertain. CDR3 size: 12 residues. V lost 2 bases, J lost 3 bases, and 2 bases lay in between. The germline CDR1 and CDR2 sequences are SGHRS and YFSETQ.

The chain joins TRBV18 to TRBJ2-7; TRBD1 matches 8 bases. Germline CDR1 reads KGHSH; CDR2 reads LQKENI. The CDR3 is made up of 12 amino acids. V lost 6 bases to trimming and J lost 6 bases; unmatched junction nucleotides: 4. This chain's CDR3 is CASSPTGAEQYF. For the CDR3, the DNA is TGTGCCAGCTCGCCGACAGGGGCCGAGCAGTACTTC.

The V and J genes are TRBV5-6 and TRBJ1-1; the D is unclear. The CDR3 consists of 10 residues. V was shortened by 6 bases and J by 6 bases, with 6 bases between the two germline ends. Germline CDR1 and CDR2: SGHDT and YYEEEE. CDR3 residues: CASIRPEAFF. The CDR3, as DNA: TGTGCCAGCATCCGGCCTGAAGCTTTCTTT.

The chain is built from TRBV28 and TRBJ2-7; 9 bases align to TRBD1. The CDR3 contains 17 residues. The ends lost 8 bases at V and 2 bases at J; junction bases unmatched: 16. Germline V CDR1 and CDR2: MDHEN, SYDVKM. The CDR3 here is CASCRPGGQGSAYEQYF. CDR3 nucleotides: TGTGCCAGCTGTAGACCCGGAGGACAGGGGAGCGCCTACGAGCAGTACTTC.

This chain uses TRBV15 with TRBJ1-5; tentatively, D is TRBD1 (5 bases). V lost 5 bases and J 11 bases, leaving 13 bases between the germline ends. Germline V gene data show CDR1 as LNHNV and CDR2 as YYDKDF (reference sequence). CDR3 size: 12 residues. The CDR3 loop reads CATSRRGSAQHF. The CDR3 DNA follows: TGTGCCACCAGCCGAAGGGGTTCGGCCCAGCATTTT.

The gene calls are TRBV2 and TRBJ1-3, with TRBD1 matching over 7 bases. Trimming cost V 5 bases and J 0 bases; bases outside gene matches: 7. This CDR3 region has 16 residues. The germline V gene has CDR1 SNHLY and CDR2 FYNNEI. CDR3 region: CASSPGQASSGNTIYF. CDR3 bases: TGTGCCAGCAGTCCCGGACAGGCGAGCTCTGGAAACACCATATATTTT.

The gene calls are TRBV28 and TRBJ2-7; 7 bases are shared with TRBD2. The V gene's germline CDR1 is MDHEN and CDR2 SYDVKM. The CDR3 spans 13 residues. V was pared by 5 bases and J by 6 bases, with 7 bases of the junction left unmatched. The CDR3 protein is CASSKPPGGEQYF. The CDR3 nucleotides read TGTGCCAGCAGTAAGCCCCCGGGGGGCGAGCAGTACTTC.

The chain employs TRBV30 and TRBJ2-5; 9 positions match TRBD1. The CDR3 contains 16 residues. Germline values: CDR1 GTSNPN, CDR2 SVGIG (reference sequence). Trimming at V came to 1 base and at J to 5 bases, leaving 11 bases not matched to a gene. CDR3 sequence (DNA): TGTGCCTGGAGTGGTCCTAACAGGGGGCGATTTGAGACCCAGTACTTC. This codes for CAWSGPNRGRFETQYF. The full variable domain, completed using reference TRBV30 and TRBJ2-5, is SQTIHQWPATLVQPVGSPLSLECTVEGTSNPNLYWYRQAAGRGLQLLFYSVGIGQISSEVPQNLSASRPQDRQFILSSKKLLLSDSGFYLCAWSGPNRGRFETQYFGPGTRLLVL.

The chain carries TRBV10-3 and TRBJ2-6; the match to TRBD2 covers 8 bases. The junction had 3 bases not matched to a gene; V was cut back by 7 bases and J by 4 bases. This CDR3 is built from 14 residues. CDR1 is ENHRY and CDR2 is SYGVKD in the germline V gene. The CDR3 reads CAITGGTGANVLTF. The CDR3, as DNA: TGTGCCATCACGGGGGGGACCGGGGCCAACGTCCTGACTTTC.

The chain employs TRBV29-1 and TRBJ2-7, with D perhaps TRBD1 (6 bases). Trimming took 6 bases from V and 5 from J, leaving 14 bases between them. Per germline, CDR1 SQVTM and CDR2 ANQGSEA. This CDR3 comprises 12 residues. In DNA form, the CDR3 reads TGCAGCGTGGGCTTGACAGGCCACGAGCAGTACTTC. It yields the protein CSVGLTGHEQYF.

V is TRBV28 and J is TRBJ2-7, with TRBD1 matching over 10 bases. This CDR3 contains 14 residues. Germline V lookup: CDR1 MDHEN, CDR2 SYDVKM. The V segment lost 4 bases and the J segment 7 bases; nucleotides outside the gene matches: 7. The CDR3, as DNA: TGTGCCAGCAGTTCCCCGGGACAGGGGTCTGAGCAGTACTTC. This translates into CASSSPGQGSEQYF. The variable domain in full, with the rest retrieved from reference TRBV28 and TRBJ2-7, is DVKVTQSSRYLVKRTGEKVFLECVQDMDHENMFWYRQDPGLGLRLIYFSYDVKMKEKGDIPEGYSVSREKKERFSLILESASTNQTSMYLCASSSPGQGSEQYFGPGTRLTVT.

The V and J genes are TRBV18 and TRBJ2-7; 9 bases map to TRBD1. This CDR3 is built from 17 residues. Per germline, CDR1 KGHSH and CDR2 LQKENI. Trimming took 0 bases from V and 2 from J; bases not matched to a gene: 8. DNA of the CDR3: TGTGCCAGCTCACCACCGACCGGGACAGGGACAACCTACGAGCAGTACTTC. This encodes CASSPPTGTGTTYEQYF.